This T cell receptor beta chain appears in the sequencing data of a study of OX40 agonist ivuxolimab in advanced cancers. Germline V CDR1 and CDR2: SGHRS, YFSETQ. The CDR3 runs to 16 residues. Patients were ruled out by autoimmune disease history or systemic immunosuppression. Peripheral blood came from all dose cohorts at three timepoints. Sequencing used immunoSEQ multiplex PCR; TCRdb keeps in-frame clones, though not all of them. This table holds roughly 70,000 clones, about 85% found once. Concerning this clone: Its antigen remains unknown. The germline gene is not matched at one end of the junction; a read error may be the cause.

Whole-study findings and limits: More expanded clones were seen, on average, in CD8+ T cells than in CD4+.

The chain joins TRBV5-1 to TRBJ2-7; TRBD2 is a possible D gene (6 bases). Sequencing was performed on CD4+ or CD8+ T cells sorted from blood, taken in a trial of the OX40 agonist ivuxolimab. This TCR was sampled from an adult with an advanced solid tumor such as melanoma, head and neck, liver or kidney cancer. Here the CDR3 reads CASSLGELAFSYKQYF. The DNA of the CDR3 is TGCGCCAGCAGCTTGGGGGAACTAGCTTTTTCCTACAAGCAGTACTTC. Based on the CDR3 plus reference TRBV5-1 and TRBJ2-7, the full variable domain is KAGVTQTPRYLIKTRGQQVTLSCSPISGHRSVSWYQQTPGQGLQFLFEYFSETQRNKGNFPGRFSGRQFSNSRSEMNVSTLELGDSALYLCASSLGELAFSYKQYFGPGTRLTVT.